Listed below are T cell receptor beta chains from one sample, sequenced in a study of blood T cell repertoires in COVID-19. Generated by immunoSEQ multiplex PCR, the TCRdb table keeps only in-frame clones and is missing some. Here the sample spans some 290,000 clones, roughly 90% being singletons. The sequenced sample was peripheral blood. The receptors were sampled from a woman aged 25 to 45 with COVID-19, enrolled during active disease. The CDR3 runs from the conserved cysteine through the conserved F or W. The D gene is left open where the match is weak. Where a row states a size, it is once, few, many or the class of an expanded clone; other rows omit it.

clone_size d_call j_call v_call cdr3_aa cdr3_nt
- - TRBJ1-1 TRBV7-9 CASSPGVATEAFF TGTGCCAGCAGCCCAGGGGTGGCGACTGAAGCTTTCTTT
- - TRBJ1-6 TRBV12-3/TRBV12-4 CASSTTGRSPLHF TGTGCCAGCAGTACCACAGGGAGATCACCCCTCCACTTT
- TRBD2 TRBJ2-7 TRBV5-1 CASSLFPGGYEQYF TGCGCCAGCAGCTTGTTTCCGGGGGGCTACGAGCAGTACTTC
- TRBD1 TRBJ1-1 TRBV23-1 CATATGVTEAFF TGCGCCACCGCGACAGGGGTCACTGAAGCTTTCTTT
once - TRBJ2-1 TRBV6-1 CASSPTENYNEQFF TGTGCCAGCAGTCCGACAGAAAACTACAATGAGCAGTTCTTC
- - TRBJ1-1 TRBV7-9 CASSFGGLNTEAFF TGTGCCAGCAGCTTCGGGGGGTTGAACACTGAAGCTTTCTTT
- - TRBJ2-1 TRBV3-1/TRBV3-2 CASSQVLYNEQFF TGTGCCAGCAGCCAAGTCCTTTACAATGAGCAGTTCTTC
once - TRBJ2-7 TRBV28 CASIRGRRTYEQYF TGTGCCAGCATTAGGGGGAGACGAACCTACGAGCAGTACTTC
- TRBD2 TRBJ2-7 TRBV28 CASSLRTSGISSYEQYF TGTGCCAGCAGTCTCCGGACTAGCGGGATTAGCTCCTACGAGCAGTACTTC
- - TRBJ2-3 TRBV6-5 CASSHPQKTDTQYF TGTGCCAGCAGTCATCCCCAGAAGACAGATACGCAGTATTTT
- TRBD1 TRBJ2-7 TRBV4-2 CASSQVIGTGAYEQYF TGTGCCAGCAGCCAAGTGATCGGGACAGGGGCCTACGAGCAGTACTTC
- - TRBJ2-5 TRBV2 CASTWTAQETQYF TGTGCCAGCACCTGGACAGCCCAAGAGACCCAGTACTTC
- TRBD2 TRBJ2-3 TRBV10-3 CATGTSGGPTDTQYF TGTGCCACGGGGACTAGCGGGGGGCCAACAGATACGCAGTATTTT
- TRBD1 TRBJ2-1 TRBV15 CATSTRTGAYNEQFF TGTGCCACCAGCACTCGGACAGGGGCTTACAATGAGCAGTTCTTC
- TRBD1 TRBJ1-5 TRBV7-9 CASSPEGDRALQPQHF TGTGCCAGCAGCCCGGAGGGGGACAGGGCTCTACAGCCCCAGCATTTT
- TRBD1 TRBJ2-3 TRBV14 CASSQGAKGGRTDTQYF TGTGCCAGCAGCCAAGGTGCTAAAGGGGGCAGGACAGATACGCAGTATTTT
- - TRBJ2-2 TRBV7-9 CASSPARTGELFF TGTGCCAGCAGCCCCGCTCGGACCGGGGAGCTGTTTTTT
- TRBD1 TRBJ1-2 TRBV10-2 CASSTPGQGLLDGYTF TGCGCCAGTAGTACCCCGGGACAGGGGCTTCTCGATGGCTACACCTTC
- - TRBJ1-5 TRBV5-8 CASSPRVGGHQPQHF TGTGCCAGCAGCCCCAGGGTCGGCGGCCATCAGCCCCAGCATTTT
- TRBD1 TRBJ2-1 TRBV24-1 CATSDDRGHHNEQFF TGTGCCACCAGTGATGACAGGGGGCATCACAATGAGCAGTTCTTC
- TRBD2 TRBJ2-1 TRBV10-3 CAIRTGGPFGEQFF TGTGCCATTCGAACGGGGGGACCGTTCGGTGAGCAGTTCTTC
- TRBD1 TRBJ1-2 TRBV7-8 CASSLGTGQYGYTF TGTGCCAGCAGCTTAGGGACAGGGCAGTATGGCTACACCTTC
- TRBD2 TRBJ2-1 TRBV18 CASYRGRTSGRGDNEQFF TGTGCCAGCTATCGAGGCCGGACTAGCGGCCGGGGGGACAATGAGCAGTTCTTC
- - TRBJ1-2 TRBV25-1 CASNSIGGRGYTF TGTGCCAGCAATTCTATAGGAGGGAGGGGCTACACCTTC
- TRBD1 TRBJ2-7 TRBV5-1 CASSSRGRKDEQYF TGCGCCAGCAGCTCAAGGGGGCGAAAGGACGAGCAGTACTTC
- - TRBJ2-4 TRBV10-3 CAISESEVFIAKNIQYF TGTGCCATCAGTGAGTCGGAGGTTTTCATAGCCAAAAACATTCAGTACTTC
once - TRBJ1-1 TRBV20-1 CSASPDSEMNTEAFF TGCAGTGCTAGTCCCGACAGCGAGATGAACACTGAAGCTTTCTTT
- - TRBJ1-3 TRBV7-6 CASSLGGTVAGNTIYF TGTGCCAGCAGCTTAGGGGGCACAGTCGCCGGAAACACCATATATTTT
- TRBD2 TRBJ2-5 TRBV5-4 CASSPPGAGGETQYF TGTGCCAGCAGCCCGCCTGGAGCGGGGGGGGAGACCCAGTACTTC
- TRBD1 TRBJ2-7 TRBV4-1 CASSQSGTAPIEQYF TGCGCCAGCAGCCAATCCGGGACAGCCCCTATCGAGCAGTACTTC
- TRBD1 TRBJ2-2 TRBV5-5 CASRWDSANTGELFF TGTGCCAGCAGGTGGGACAGCGCGAACACCGGGGAGCTGTTTTTT
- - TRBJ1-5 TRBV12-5 CASGLFLTADQPQHF TGTGCTAGTGGTTTGTTCCTGACTGCGGATCAGCCCCAGCATTTT
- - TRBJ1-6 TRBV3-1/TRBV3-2 CASSYNVGPLHF TGTGCCAGCAGCTACAATGTGGGCCCCCTCCACTTT
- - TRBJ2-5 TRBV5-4 CASSPTSTETQYF TGTGCCAGCAGCCCAACTAGCACGGAGACCCAGTACTTC